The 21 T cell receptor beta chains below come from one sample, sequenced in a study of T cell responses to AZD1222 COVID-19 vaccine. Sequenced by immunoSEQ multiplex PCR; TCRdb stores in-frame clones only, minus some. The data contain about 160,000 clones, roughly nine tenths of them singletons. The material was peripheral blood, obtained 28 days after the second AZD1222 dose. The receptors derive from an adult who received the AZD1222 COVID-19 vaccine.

CDR3 nucleotide sequence: TGTGCCAGATCTACCGGGACAGGGGCCACAGATACGCAGTATTTT. As protein: CARSTGTGATDTQYF. This chain uses TRBV2 with TRBJ2-3, with 10 bases lining up with TRBD1. CDR1 is SNHLY, CDR2 FYNNEI, per germline. This CDR3 has 15 residues. The V and J ends lost 9 bases and 2 bases, in that order; junction bases with no gene match: 8. Combining the CDR3 with reference TRBV2 and TRBJ2-3 gives the whole variable domain EPEVTQTPSHQVTQMGQEVILRCVPISNHLYFYWYRQILGQKVEFLVSFYNNEISEKSEIFDDQFSVERPDGSNFTLKIRSTKLEDSAMYFCARSTGTGATDTQYFGPGTRLTVL.

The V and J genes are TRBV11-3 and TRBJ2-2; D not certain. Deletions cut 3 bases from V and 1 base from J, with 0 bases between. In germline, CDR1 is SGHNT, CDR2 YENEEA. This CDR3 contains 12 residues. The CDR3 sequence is CASSLNTGELFF. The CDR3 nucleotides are TGTGCCAGCAGCTTGAACACCGGGGAGCTGTTTTTT.

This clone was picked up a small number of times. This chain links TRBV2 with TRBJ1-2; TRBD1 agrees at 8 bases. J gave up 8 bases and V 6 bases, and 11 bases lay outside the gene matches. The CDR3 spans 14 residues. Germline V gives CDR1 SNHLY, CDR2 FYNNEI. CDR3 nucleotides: TGTGCCAGCAGGGACAGGGCCAACTCGGGCGGCTACACCTTC. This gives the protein CASRDRANSGGYTF.

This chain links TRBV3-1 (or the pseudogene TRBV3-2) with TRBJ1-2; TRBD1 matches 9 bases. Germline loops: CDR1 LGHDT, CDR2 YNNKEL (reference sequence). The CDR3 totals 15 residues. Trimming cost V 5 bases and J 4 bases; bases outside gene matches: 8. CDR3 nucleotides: TGTGCCAGCAGCTCCCGGGACAGGGAGGGCTATGGCTACACCTTC. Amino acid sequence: CASSSRDREGYGYTF.

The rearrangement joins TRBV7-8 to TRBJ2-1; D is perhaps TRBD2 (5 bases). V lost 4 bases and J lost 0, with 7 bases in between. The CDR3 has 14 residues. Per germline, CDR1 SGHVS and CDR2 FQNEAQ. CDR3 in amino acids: CASSSDYSYNEQFF. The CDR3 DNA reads TGTGCCAGCAGCTCTGACTACTCCTACAATGAGCAGTTCTTC. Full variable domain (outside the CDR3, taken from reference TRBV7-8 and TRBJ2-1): GAGVSQSPRYKVAKRGQDVALRCDPISGHVSLFWYQQALGQGPEFLTYFQNEAQLDKSGLPSDRFFAERPEGSVSTLKIQRTQQEDSAVYLCASSSDYSYNEQFFGPGTRLTVL.

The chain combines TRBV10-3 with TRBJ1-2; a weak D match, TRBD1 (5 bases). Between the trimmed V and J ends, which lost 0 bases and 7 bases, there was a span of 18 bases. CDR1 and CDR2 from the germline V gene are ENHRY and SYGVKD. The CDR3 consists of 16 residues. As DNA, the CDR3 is TGTGCCATCAGTGAGTCGGCGCGGGGGGAAAAGGGTGGCTACACCTTC. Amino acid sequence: CAISESARGEKGGYTF.

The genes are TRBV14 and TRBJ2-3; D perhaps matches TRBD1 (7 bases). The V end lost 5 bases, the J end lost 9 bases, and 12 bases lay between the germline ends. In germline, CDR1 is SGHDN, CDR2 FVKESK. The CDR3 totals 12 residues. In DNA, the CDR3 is TGTGCCAGCAGCTTCCAGGGGGGCACGCAGTATTTT. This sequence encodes CASSFQGGTQYF.

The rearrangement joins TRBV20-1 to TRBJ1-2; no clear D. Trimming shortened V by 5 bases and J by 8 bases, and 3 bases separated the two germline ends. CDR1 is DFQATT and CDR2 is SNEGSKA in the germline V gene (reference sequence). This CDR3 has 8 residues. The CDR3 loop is CSALGYTF. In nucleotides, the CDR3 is TGCAGTGCTCTGGGCTACACCTTC.

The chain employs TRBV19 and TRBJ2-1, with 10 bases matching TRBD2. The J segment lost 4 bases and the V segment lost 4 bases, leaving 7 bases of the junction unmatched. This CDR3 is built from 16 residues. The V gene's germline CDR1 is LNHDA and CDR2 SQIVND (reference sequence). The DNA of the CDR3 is TGTGCCAGTAGTAACCTAGCGGGGGACCTTTACAATGAGCAGTTCTTC. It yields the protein CASSNLAGDLYNEQFF.

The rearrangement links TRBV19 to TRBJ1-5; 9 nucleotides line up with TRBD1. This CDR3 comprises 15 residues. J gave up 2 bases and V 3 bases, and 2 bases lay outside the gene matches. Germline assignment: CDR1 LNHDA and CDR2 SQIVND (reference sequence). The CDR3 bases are TGTGCCAGTAGTATGGGACAGGGCGGCAATCAGCCCCAGCATTTT. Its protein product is CASSMGQGGNQPQHF.

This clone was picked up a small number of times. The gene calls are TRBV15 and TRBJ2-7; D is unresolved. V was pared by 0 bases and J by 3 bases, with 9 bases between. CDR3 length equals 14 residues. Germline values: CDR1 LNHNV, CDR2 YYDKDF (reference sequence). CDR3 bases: TGTGCCACCAGCAGAGATGGACCGAGCTACGAGCAGTACTTC. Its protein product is CATSRDGPSYEQYF. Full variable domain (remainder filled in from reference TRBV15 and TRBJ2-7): DAMVIQNPRYQVTQFGKPVTLSCSQTLNHNVMYWYQQKSSQAPKLLFHYYDKDFNNEADTPDNFQSRRPNTSFCFLDIRSPGLGDTAMYLCATSRDGPSYEQYFGPGTRLTVT.

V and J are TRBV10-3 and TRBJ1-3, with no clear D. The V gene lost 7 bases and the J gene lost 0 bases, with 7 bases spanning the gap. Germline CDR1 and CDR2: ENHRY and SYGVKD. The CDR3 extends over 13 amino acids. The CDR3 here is CAIKESSGNTIYF. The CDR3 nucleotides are TGTGCCATCAAAGAGAGCTCTGGAAACACCATATATTTT.

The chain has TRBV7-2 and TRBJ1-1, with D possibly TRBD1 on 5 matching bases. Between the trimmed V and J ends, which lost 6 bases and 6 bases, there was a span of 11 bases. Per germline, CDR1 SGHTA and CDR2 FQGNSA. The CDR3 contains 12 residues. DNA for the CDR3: TGTGCCAGCAGGGATTGGGGGTCTGAAGCTTTCTTT. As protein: CASRDWGSEAFF.

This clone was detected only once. The CDR3 spells CATSRNSGGIYNEQFF. In DNA form, the CDR3 reads TGTGCCACCAGCAGGAATAGCGGGGGGATCTACAATGAGCAGTTCTTC. The chain has TRBV15 and TRBJ2-1; 10 nucleotides match TRBD2. The CDR3 has 16 residues. V was clipped by 3 bases and J by 3 bases; unmatched bases: 5. The germline V gene has CDR1 LNHNV and CDR2 YYDKDF (reference sequence).

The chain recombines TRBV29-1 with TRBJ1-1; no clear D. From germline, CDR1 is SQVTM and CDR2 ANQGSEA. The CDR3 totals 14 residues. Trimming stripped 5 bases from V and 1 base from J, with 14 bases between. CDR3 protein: CSVNGRLGNTEAFF. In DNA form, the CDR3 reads TGCAGCGTTAACGGGCGTTTAGGGAACACTGAAGCTTTCTTT.

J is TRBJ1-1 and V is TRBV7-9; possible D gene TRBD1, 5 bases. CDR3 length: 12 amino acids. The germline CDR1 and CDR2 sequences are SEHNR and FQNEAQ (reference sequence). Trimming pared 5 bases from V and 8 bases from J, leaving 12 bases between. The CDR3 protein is CASSPGSGEAFF. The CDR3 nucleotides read TGTGCCAGCAGCCCAGGGAGCGGCGAAGCTTTCTTT.

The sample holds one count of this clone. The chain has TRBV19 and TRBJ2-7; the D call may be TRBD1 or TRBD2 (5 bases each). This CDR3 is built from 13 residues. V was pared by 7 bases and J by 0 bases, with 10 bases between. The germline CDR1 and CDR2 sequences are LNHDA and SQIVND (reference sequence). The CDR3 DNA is TGTGCCAGTACCCCGAGGGGCTCCTACGAGCAGTACTTC. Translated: CASTPRGSYEQYF.

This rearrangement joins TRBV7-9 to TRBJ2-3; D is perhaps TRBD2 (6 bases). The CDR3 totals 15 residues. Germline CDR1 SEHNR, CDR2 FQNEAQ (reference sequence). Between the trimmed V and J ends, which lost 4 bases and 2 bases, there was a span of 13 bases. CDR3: CASSWGGGSTDTQYF. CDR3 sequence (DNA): TGTGCCAGCAGCTGGGGTGGGGGGTCCACAGATACGCAGTATTTT.

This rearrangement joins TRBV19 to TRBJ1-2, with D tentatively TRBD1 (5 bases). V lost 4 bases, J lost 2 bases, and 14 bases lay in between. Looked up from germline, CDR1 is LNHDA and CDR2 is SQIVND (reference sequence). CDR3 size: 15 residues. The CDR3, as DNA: TGTGCCAGTAGTACGGTGGTAGGGGAGAACTATGGCTACACCTTC. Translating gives CASSTVVGENYGYTF.

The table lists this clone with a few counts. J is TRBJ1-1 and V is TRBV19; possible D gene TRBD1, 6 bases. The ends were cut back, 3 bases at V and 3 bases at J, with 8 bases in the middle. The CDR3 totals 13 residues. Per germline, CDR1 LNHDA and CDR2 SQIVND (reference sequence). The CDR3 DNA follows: TGTGCCAGTAGTATGTACAGGGACACTGAAGCTTTCTTT. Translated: CASSMYRDTEAFF.

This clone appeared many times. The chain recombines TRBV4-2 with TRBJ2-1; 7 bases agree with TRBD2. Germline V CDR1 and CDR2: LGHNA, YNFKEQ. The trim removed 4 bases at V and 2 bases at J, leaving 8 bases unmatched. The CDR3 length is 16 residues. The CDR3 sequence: CASSPDGLGAYNEQFF. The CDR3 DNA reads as TGTGCCAGCAGCCCAGACGGACTAGGGGCCTACAATGAGCAGTTCTTC.